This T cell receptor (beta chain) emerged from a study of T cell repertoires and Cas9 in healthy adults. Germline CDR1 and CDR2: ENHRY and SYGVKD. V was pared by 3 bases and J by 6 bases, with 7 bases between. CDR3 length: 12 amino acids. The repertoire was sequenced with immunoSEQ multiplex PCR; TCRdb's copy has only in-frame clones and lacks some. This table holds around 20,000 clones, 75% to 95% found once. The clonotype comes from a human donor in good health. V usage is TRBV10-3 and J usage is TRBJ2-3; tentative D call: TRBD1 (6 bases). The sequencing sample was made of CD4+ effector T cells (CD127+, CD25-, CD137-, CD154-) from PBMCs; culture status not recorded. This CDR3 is CAISEQGDTQYF. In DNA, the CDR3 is TGTGCCATCAGTGAACAGGGTGATACGCAGTATTTT.